The 26 T cell receptor beta chains reported below all come from one sample, sequenced in a study of T cell changes during pregnancy in multiple sclerosis. Profiled with immunoSEQ multiplex PCR; TCRdb holds only in-frame clones, not every one. The sample holds more than 55,000 clones, approximately 91% seen once. This material consisted of peripheral blood, taken in the second trimester of pregnancy. The receptors here all came from a female donor with multiple sclerosis, enrolled in a pregnancy study.

The V and J genes are TRBV6-6 and TRBJ2-5; D unresolved. The length of the CDR3 is 14 residues. Per the germline V gene, CDR1 is MNHNY and CDR2 is SVGAGI (reference sequence). The V end lost 2 bases, the J end lost 8 bases, and 15 bases lay between the germline ends. The CDR3 nucleotides are TGTGCCAGCAGTTACACTGCGGATCTGATAACCCAGTACTTC. It yields the protein CASSYTADLITQYF.

This chain joins TRBV2 and TRBJ2-3; TRBD2 is a possible D gene (6 bases). CDR3 size: 16 residues. Trimming took off 7 bases at V and 2 bases at J, with 19 bases between the two ends. The germline CDR1 and CDR2 sequences are SNHLY and FYNNEI. CDR3 loop: CASMMSRRDHTDTQYF. CDR3 in DNA: TGTGCCAGCATGATGAGCCGGCGGGACCACACAGATACGCAGTATTTT.

The chain is built from TRBV27 and TRBJ2-3, with 13 nucleotides matching TRBD2. The CDR3 covers 16 residues. Per germline, CDR1 MNHEY and CDR2 SMNVEV (reference sequence). Losses at the gene ends were 5 bases for V and 1 base for J; bases not matched to a gene: 3. CDR3 sequence reads: CASSPGLAGGTDTQYF. CDR3 nucleotides: TGTGCCAGCAGTCCCGGACTAGCGGGAGGCACAGATACGCAGTATTTT.

This clone was counted a single time. V and J are TRBV28 and TRBJ2-7; D may be TRBD1 (6 bases). V shed 5 bases and J shed 7 bases, with 12 bases lying between them. Germline CDR1 is MDHEN and CDR2 is SYDVKM. The CDR3 length is 12 residues. This chain's CDR3 is CASSPGVREQYF. The CDR3 DNA reads as TGTGCCAGCAGTCCAGGGGTACGGGAGCAGTACTTC.

The chain carries TRBV9 and TRBJ1-6; D gene unclear. Per the germline V gene, CDR1 is SGDLS and CDR2 is YYNGEE. The CDR3 has 16 residues. Trimming stripped 1 base from V and 0 bases from J, with 8 bases between. CDR3 DNA sequence: TGTGCCAGCAGCGTATTGCGTAGCTCCTATAATTCACCCCTCCACTTT. Its protein is CASSVLRSSYNSPLHF.

V is TRBV4-3 and J is TRBJ2-5, with a weak D call TRBD2 (6 bases). The germline V and J ends were trimmed by 0 bases and 5 bases, with 13 bases remaining between them. The CDR3 loop spans 15 amino acids. Germline CDR1 reads LGHNA; CDR2 reads YSLEER. The CDR3 nucleotides read TGCGCCAGCAGCCAAGATCCGCGGGGCGGGGAGACCCAGTACTTC. Residues: CASSQDPRGGETQYF.

This chain joins TRBV7-2 and TRBJ2-7; 7 bases map to TRBD2. Trimming cost V 0 bases and J 1 base; bases outside gene matches: 3. The V gene's germline CDR1 is SGHTA and CDR2 FQGNSA. The CDR3 is 15 residues long. The CDR3 region is CASSLAGGRSYEQYF. CDR3 nucleotides: TGTGCCAGCAGCTTAGCGGGAGGGAGGTCCTACGAGCAGTACTTC.

The CDR3 nucleotides are TGTGCCAGCAGTTACGACGGGGCCGGGGAGCTGTTTTTT. Protein product: CASSYDGAGELFF. The genes are TRBV6-5 and TRBJ2-2; D possibly corresponds to TRBD2 (5 bases). Per the germline V gene, CDR1 is MNHEY and CDR2 is SVGAGI. The CDR3 contains 13 residues. The ends were cut back, 2 bases at V and 6 bases at J, with 7 bases in the middle.

The chain is built from TRBV9 and TRBJ2-7; tentatively, D is TRBD1 (6 bases). Germline CDR1 and CDR2: SGDLS and YYNGEE. The CDR3 loop spans 15 amino acids. Trimming took off 3 bases at V and 0 bases at J, with 13 bases between the two ends. CDR3 bases: TGTGCCAGCAGCGAATACAGGGCTAGCTCCTACGAGCAGTACTTC. This gives the protein CASSEYRASSYEQYF. Supplemented by reference TRBV9 and TRBJ2-7, the full variable domain reads DSGVTQTPKHLITATGQRVTLRCSPRSGDLSVYWYQQSLDQGLQFLIQYYNGEERAKGNILERFSAQQFPDLHSELNLSSLELGDSALYFCASSEYRASSYEQYFGPGTRLTVT.

In its sample, this clone was seen a few times. The chain combines TRBV5-1 with TRBJ1-1; 7 bases are shared with TRBD1. Germline values: CDR1 SGHRS, CDR2 YFSETQ. The ends lost 2 bases at V and 11 bases at J; junction bases unmatched: 12. The CDR3 loop spans 14 amino acids. CDR3 amino acids: CASSLETGQRYAFF. The CDR3 nucleotides read TGCGCCAGCAGCTTAGAGACAGGGCAACGATACGCTTTCTTT.

This chain uses TRBV6-1 with TRBJ1-1; 7 bases are shared with TRBD1. The V gene end was trimmed by 4 bases and the J gene end by 4 bases; junction bases not matched to a gene: 3. In germline, CDR1 is MNHNS, CDR2 SASEGT. The CDR3 loop spans 13 amino acids. The CDR3 region is CASSGTGATEAFF. CDR3 DNA: TGTGCCAGCAGTGGGACAGGAGCCACTGAAGCTTTCTTT.

The chain links TRBV6-5 to TRBJ2-1, with a tentative D call TRBD2 (5 bases). The germline gives CDR1 MNHEY, CDR2 SVGAGI. The CDR3 is 13 amino acids. V lost 5 bases to trimming and J lost 4 bases, with 9 bases between them. The CDR3 bases are TGTGCCAGCAGTCTCAGAGGGTACAATGAGCAGTTCTTC. It yields the protein CASSLRGYNEQFF.

The chain links TRBV6-5 to TRBJ1-5; 8 bases align to TRBD1. The CDR3 sequence is 14 residues long. Germline CDR1 reads MNHEY; CDR2 reads SVGAGI. After removal of 6 bases from V and 2 bases from J, the junction contained 3 bases not matched to a gene. CDR3 bases: TGTGCCAGCAGGGGGACAGGCGGCAATCAGCCCCAGCATTTT. The encoded protein is CASRGTGGNQPQHF.

CDR3 coding DNA: TGCGCCAGCAGCTTGAACCCGTCGAGCTCCTACAATGAGCAGTTCTTC. It codes for CASSLNPSSSYNEQFF. The chain has TRBV5-1 and TRBJ2-1, with D unclear. The CDR3 has 16 amino acids. V lost 1 base, J lost 0 bases, and 11 bases lay in between. Germline lookup yields CDR1 SGHRS and CDR2 YFSETQ.

This chain connects TRBV7-3 to TRBJ2-1, with TRBD2 matching over 11 bases. The CDR3 loop spans 21 amino acids. J lost 4 bases, V lost 4 bases, and 21 bases had no gene match. Germline-derived CDR1 and CDR2 are SGHTA and FQGTGA. CDR3 loop: CASSSIRLAGRSRNIYNEQFF. In DNA form, the CDR3 reads TGTGCCAGCAGCTCCATACGACTAGCGGGGAGATCCAGAAATATTTACAATGAGCAGTTCTTC.

A single count supports this clone. The CDR3 DNA reads TGTGCCTGGAGTTCAAAAGCGGGAGGGCTAGATACGCAGTATTTT. Translation gives CAWSSKAGGLDTQYF. The J gene is TRBJ2-3, the V gene TRBV30; 10 nucleotides align to TRBD2. The CDR3 totals 15 residues. The V and J ends lost 2 bases and 5 bases, in that order; junction bases with no gene match: 7. Germline lookup yields CDR1 GTSNPN and CDR2 SVGIG (reference sequence).

The chain couples TRBV6-6 to TRBJ1-5, with D perhaps matching TRBD1 (6 bases). Trimming removed 7 bases from V and 5 bases from J, with 18 bases in between. Looked up from germline, CDR1 is MNHNY and CDR2 is SVGAGI (reference sequence). The CDR3 consists of 15 residues. Here the CDR3 DNA reads TGTGCCAGCAACACAGGGACCGGGATAGATCAGCCCCAGCATTTT. It codes for CASNTGTGIDQPQHF.

The chain carries TRBV6-5 and TRBJ1-4, with unresolved D. This CDR3 region has 13 residues. Germline V gene lookup returns CDR1 MNHEY and CDR2 SVGAGI. Trimming removed 0 bases at V and 7 bases at J, with 6 bases between. Here the CDR3 reads CASSYSPGEKLFF. The DNA of the CDR3 is TGTGCCAGCAGTTACTCACCCGGTGAAAAACTGTTTTTT.

V gene TRBV18 combines with J gene TRBJ1-1; 7 bases line up with TRBD1. CDR3 length: 11 amino acids. Trimming cost V 6 bases and J 8 bases; bases outside gene matches: 3. CDR1 and CDR2 (germline): KGHSH, LQKENI. CDR3 region: CASSVTGEAFF. The CDR3 DNA reads TGTGCCAGCTCGGTGACAGGGGAAGCTTTCTTT.

This clone was recorded once. The chain employs TRBV14 and TRBJ2-7; 16 bases map to TRBD2. CDR1 SGHDN and CDR2 FVKESK come from the germline V gene. J was trimmed by 6 bases and V by 5 bases; bases with no gene match: 13. The CDR3 contains 18 residues. CDR3 bases: TGTGCCAGCAGCTTGGGGCCCGCGGGACTAGCGGGAGGGAGCGAGCAGTACTTC. This codes for CASSLGPAGLAGGSEQYF.

The V and J genes are TRBV4-2 and TRBJ2-2; the match to TRBD2 covers 9 bases. The CDR3 is 17 residues long. Losses at the gene ends were 2 bases for V and 2 bases for J; bases not matched to a gene: 6. Germline V gene sequence: CDR1 LGHNA, CDR2 YNFKEQ. This chain's CDR3 is CASSQRVSGGNTGELFF. In DNA form, the CDR3 reads TGTGCCAGCAGCCAAAGGGTTAGCGGGGGAAACACCGGGGAGCTGTTTTTT.

V gene TRBV6-1 combines with J gene TRBJ1-4; 7 bases agree with TRBD1. J gave up 12 bases and V 8 bases, and 9 bases lay outside the gene matches. From germline, CDR1 is MNHNS and CDR2 SASEGT. This CDR3 is 12 amino acids long. DNA of the CDR3: TGTGCCAGCTCCAGACAGGGTGGGGAACTGTTTTTT. It translates to CASSRQGGELFF.

The chain links TRBV10-2 to TRBJ1-5; 7 bases are shared with TRBD1. CDR3 size: 13 residues. The V gene end was trimmed by 5 bases and the J gene end by 5 bases; junction bases not matched to a gene: 3. The germline V gene has CDR1 WSHSY and CDR2 SAAADI. The CDR3 bases are TGCGCCAGCAGTCCGACAGGGTATCAGCCCCAGCATTTT. Translated: CASSPTGYQPQHF.

This rearrangement joins TRBV27 to TRBJ2-1; D is ambiguous. The CDR3 sequence is 9 residues long. Germline CDR1 MNHEY, CDR2 SMNVEV (reference sequence). This CDR3 is CVCAREQFF. DNA of the CDR3: TGTGTGTGTGCGCGGGAGCAGTTCTTC.

The chain combines TRBV15 with TRBJ2-5, with D possibly matching TRBD1 (7 bases). Germline assignment: CDR1 LNHNV and CDR2 YYDKDF (reference sequence). With 6 bases removed from V and 5 bases from J, the gap between germline ends came to 19 bases. The CDR3 contains 15 residues. The CDR3 DNA is TGTGCCACCAGTAGTTCCAGGGGGGAACTGGAGACCCAGTACTTC. Translated: CATSSSRGELETQYF.

This rearrangement joins TRBV11-2 to TRBJ1-1; no reliable D call. The germline CDR1 and CDR2 sequences are SGHAT and FQNNGV. V lost 3 bases and J 1 base, leaving 15 bases between the germline ends. The CDR3 runs to 16 residues. The CDR3 bases are TGTGCCAGCAGCTTTCGTAGGGAGGTCGGGAACACTGAAGCTTTCTTT. Translating it yields CASSFRREVGNTEAFF.